This passage covers 10 T cell receptor beta chains from one sample sequenced in a study of T cells in Graves' hyperthyroidism and ophthalmopathy. Researchers amplified the TCR beta CDR3 regions from RNA transcripts. HTBI primers were used for first-round RT-PCR of the TCR CDR3. One entry per CDR3 protein results from TCRdb running MiXCR on the multiplex PCR reads. The data hold 340,000 or so distinct CDR3 sequences, with over 20% observed a single time. Sample: blood. The receptors here all came from a woman in her forties or fifties with Graves' hyperthyroidism.

There are many counts of this clonotype. In nucleotides, the CDR3 is TGTGCCAGCAGCCTTCCGACCGCATACACCGGGGAGCTGTTTTTT. This codes for CASSLPTAYTGELFF. The chain recombines TRBV11-2 with TRBJ2-2; D gene unclear. The ends were cut back, 5 bases at V and 3 bases at J, with 13 bases in the middle. The CDR3 is 15 residues long. Germline CDR1 and CDR2: SGHAT and FQNNGV.

The chain couples TRBV2 to TRBJ1-1; 8 bases align to TRBD1. This CDR3 has 16 amino acids. Germline CDR1 SNHLY, CDR2 FYNNEI. V dropped 0 bases and J dropped 6; count of bases not matched to a gene: 9. In DNA, the CDR3 is TGTGCCAGCAGTGAAGCTAGGACAGGGTCGGGGTCTGAAGCTTTCTTT. Protein sequence: CASSEARTGSGSEAFF.

This clonotype was counted at least ten times. The chain is built from TRBV20-1 and TRBJ2-5; 11 bases are a match to TRBD2. This CDR3 has 14 residues. Germline V lookup: CDR1 DFQATT, CDR2 SNEGSKA (reference sequence). V lost 2 bases to trimming and J lost 4 bases; unmatched junction nucleotides: 3. The CDR3 nucleotides are TGCAGTGCTAGATCGCTAGCGGGAGGAGAGACCCAGTACTTC. Translated: CSARSLAGGETQYF.

The gene calls are TRBV10-3 and TRBJ1-6; 8 positions agree with TRBD1. Losses at the gene ends were 6 bases for V and 8 bases for J; bases not matched to a gene: 6. Germline V lookup: CDR1 ENHRY, CDR2 SYGVKD. The CDR3 consists of 14 residues. CDR3 amino acids: CAIRPGTGDSPLHF. Here the CDR3 DNA reads TGTGCCATCAGGCCGGGGACAGGAGATTCACCCCTCCACTTT.

Only a few counts were recorded for this clonotype. This sequence joins TRBV19 and TRBJ2-3; no definite D call. CDR1 and CDR2 from the germline V gene are LNHDA and SQIVND (reference sequence). The CDR3 is made up of 13 amino acids. Trimming removed 7 bases at V and 1 base at J, with 9 bases between. The CDR3 protein is CASTRTRTDTQYF. CDR3 nucleotides: TGTGCCAGTACCAGGACGCGCACAGATACGCAGTATTTT.

The sample holds many counts of this clonotype. V usage is TRBV6-1 and J usage is TRBJ2-3, with TRBD1 identical over 8 bases. The trim removed 6 bases at V and 1 base at J, leaving 9 bases unmatched. The CDR3 is made up of 16 amino acids. Germline CDR1 MNHNS, CDR2 SASEGT. In DNA, the CDR3 is TGTGCCAGCAGGACGCAGGGGGCATGGGGCACAGATACGCAGTATTTT. Protein: CASRTQGAWGTDTQYF.

This chain joins TRBV3-1 and TRBJ2-1, with TRBD2 matching over 9 bases. The length of the CDR3 is 14 residues. The V segment lost 3 bases and the J segment 7 bases; nucleotides outside the gene matches: 4. Germline V gene data show CDR1 as LGHDT and CDR2 as YNNKEL (reference sequence). CDR3 DNA sequence: TGTGCCAGCAGCCAGCGGGGGGGCCGGAATGAGCAGTTCTTC. Its translation: CASSQRGGRNEQFF.

This chain links TRBV5-6 with TRBJ2-3; TRBD2 matches at 9 bases. Trimming at V came to 0 bases and at J to 4 bases, leaving 9 bases not matched to a gene. Germline-derived CDR1 and CDR2 are SGHDT and YYEEEE. The CDR3 extends over 17 amino acids. The CDR3 sequence is CASSLEVAGGPPDTQYF. CDR3 nucleotides: TGTGCCAGCAGCTTGGAAGTTGCGGGGGGGCCCCCAGATACGCAGTATTTT. Full variable domain (remainder filled in from reference TRBV5-6 and TRBJ2-3): DAGVTQSPTHLIKTRGQQVTLRCSPKSGHDTVSWYQQALGQGPQFIFQYYEEEERQRGNFPDRFSGHQFPNYSSELNVNALLLGDSALYLCASSLEVAGGPPDTQYFGPGTRLTVL.

The chain links TRBV6-4 to TRBJ1-1; 11 bases are shared with TRBD1. The CDR3 runs 15 residues. V lost 6 bases and J lost 1; bases outside the gene matches: 4. Germline CDR1 reads MRHNA; CDR2 reads SNTAGT. The CDR3 DNA reads as TGTGCCAGCAGGGGACAGGGGGGGAGGAACACTGAAGCTTTCTTT. Residues: CASRGQGGRNTEAFF.

In this sample, this clonotype turned up many times. CDR3 nucleotides: TGTGCCTGGGGGACAGGACCATACGAGCAGTACTTC. Residues: CAWGTGPYEQYF. The chain employs TRBV30 and TRBJ2-7; 8 bases fit TRBD1. V dropped 5 bases and J dropped 4; count of bases not matched to a gene: 4. CDR1 is GTSNPN and CDR2 is SVGIG in the germline V gene (reference sequence). The CDR3 runs to 12 residues.